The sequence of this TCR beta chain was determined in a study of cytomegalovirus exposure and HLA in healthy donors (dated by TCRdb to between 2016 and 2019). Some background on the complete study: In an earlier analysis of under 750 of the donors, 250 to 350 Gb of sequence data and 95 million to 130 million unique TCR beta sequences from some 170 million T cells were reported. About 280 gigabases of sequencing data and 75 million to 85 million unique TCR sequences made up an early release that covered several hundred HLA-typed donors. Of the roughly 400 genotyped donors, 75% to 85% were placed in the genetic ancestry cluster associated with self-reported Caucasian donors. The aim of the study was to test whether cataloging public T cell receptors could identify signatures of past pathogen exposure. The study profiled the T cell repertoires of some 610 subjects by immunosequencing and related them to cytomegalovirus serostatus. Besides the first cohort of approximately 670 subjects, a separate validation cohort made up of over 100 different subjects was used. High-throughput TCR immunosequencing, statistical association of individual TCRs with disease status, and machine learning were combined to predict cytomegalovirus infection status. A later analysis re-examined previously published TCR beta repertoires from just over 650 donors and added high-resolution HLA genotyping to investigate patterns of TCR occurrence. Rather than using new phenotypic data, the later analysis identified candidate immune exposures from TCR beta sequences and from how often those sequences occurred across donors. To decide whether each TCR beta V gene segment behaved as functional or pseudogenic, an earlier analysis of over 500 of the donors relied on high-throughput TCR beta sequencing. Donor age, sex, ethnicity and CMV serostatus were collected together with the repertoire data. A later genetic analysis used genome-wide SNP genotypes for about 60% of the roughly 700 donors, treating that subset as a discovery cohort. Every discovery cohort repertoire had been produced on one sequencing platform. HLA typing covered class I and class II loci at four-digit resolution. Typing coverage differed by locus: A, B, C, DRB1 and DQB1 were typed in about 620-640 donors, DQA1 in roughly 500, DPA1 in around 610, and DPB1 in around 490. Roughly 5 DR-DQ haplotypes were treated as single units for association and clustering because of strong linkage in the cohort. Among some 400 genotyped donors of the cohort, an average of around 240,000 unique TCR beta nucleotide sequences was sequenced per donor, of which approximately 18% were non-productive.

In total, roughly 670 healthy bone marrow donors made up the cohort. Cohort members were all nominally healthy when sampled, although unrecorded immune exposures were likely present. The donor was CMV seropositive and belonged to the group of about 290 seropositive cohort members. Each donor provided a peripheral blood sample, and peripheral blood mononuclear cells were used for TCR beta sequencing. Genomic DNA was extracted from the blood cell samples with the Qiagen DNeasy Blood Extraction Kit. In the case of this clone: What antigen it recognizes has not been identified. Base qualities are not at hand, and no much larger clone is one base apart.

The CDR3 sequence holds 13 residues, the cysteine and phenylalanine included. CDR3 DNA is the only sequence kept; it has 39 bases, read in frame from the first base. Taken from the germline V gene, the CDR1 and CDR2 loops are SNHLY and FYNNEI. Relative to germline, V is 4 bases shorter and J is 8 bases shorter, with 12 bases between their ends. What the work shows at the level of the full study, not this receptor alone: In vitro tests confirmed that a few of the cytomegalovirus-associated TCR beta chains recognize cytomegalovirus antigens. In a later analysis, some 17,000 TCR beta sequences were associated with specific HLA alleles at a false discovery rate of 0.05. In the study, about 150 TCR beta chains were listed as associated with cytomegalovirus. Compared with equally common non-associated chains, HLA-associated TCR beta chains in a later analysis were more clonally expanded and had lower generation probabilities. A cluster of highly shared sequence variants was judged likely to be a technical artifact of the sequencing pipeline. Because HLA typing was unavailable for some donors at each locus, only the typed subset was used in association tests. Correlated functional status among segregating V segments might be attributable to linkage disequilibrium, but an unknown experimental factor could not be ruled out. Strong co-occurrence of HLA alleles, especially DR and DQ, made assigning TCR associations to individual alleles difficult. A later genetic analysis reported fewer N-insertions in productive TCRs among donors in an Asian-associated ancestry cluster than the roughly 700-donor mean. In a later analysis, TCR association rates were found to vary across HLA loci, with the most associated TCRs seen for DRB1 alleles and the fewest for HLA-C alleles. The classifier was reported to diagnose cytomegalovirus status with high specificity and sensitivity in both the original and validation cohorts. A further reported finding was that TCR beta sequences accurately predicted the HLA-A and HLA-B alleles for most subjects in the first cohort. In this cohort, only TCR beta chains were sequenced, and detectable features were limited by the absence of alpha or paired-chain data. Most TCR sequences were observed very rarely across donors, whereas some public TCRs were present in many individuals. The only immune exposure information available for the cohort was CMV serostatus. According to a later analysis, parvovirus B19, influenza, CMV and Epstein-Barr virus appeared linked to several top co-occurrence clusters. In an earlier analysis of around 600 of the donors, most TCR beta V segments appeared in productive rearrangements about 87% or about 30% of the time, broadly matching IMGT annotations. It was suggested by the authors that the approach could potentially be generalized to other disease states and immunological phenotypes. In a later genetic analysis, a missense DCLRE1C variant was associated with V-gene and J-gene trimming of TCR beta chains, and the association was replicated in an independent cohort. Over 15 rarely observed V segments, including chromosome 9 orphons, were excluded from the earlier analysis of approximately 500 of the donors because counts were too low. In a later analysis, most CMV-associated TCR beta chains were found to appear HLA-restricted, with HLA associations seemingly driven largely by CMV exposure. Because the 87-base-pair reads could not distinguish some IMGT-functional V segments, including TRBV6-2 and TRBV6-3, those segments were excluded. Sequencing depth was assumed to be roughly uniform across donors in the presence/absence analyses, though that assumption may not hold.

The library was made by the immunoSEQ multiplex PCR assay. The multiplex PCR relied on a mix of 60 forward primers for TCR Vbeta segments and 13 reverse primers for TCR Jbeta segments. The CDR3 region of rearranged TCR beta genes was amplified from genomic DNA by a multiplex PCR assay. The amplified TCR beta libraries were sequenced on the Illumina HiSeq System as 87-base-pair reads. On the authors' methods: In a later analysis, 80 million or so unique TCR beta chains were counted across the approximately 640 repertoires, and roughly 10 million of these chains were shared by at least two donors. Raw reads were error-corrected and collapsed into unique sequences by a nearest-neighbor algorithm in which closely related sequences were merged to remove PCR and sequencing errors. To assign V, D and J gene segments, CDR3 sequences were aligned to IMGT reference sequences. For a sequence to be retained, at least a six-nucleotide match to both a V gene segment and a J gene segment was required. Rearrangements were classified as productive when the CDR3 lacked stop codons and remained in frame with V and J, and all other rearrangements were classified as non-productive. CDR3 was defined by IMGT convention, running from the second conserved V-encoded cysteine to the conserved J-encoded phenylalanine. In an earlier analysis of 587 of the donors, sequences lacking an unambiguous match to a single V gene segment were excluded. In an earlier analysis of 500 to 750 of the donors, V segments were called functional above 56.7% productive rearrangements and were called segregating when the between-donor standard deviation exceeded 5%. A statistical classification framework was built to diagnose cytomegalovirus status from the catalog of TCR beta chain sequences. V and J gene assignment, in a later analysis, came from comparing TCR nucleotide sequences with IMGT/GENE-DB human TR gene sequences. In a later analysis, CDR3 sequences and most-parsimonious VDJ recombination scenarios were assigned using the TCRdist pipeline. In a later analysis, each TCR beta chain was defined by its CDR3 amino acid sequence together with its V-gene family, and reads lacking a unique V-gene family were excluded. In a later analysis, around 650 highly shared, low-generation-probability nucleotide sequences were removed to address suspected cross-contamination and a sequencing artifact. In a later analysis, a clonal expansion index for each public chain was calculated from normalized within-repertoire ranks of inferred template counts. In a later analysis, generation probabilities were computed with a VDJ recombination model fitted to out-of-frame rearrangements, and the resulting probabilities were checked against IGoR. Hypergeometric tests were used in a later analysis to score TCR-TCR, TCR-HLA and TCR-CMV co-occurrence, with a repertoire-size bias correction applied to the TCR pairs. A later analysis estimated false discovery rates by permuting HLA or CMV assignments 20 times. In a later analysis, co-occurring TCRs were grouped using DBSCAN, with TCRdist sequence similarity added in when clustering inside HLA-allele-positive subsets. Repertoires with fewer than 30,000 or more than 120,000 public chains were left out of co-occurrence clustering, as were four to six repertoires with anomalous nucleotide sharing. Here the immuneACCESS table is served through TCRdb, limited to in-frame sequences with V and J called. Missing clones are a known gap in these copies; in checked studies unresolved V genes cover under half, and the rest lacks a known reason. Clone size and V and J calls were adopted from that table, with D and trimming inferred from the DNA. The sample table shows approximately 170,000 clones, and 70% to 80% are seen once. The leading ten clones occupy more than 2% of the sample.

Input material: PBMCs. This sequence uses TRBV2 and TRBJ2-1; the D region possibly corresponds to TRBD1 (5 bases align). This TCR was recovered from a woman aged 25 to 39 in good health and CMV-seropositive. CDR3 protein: CASSAAMGHEQFF. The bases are TGTGCCAGCAGTGCCGCGATGGGGCATGAGCAGTTCTTC.